Listed below are T cell receptor beta chains from one sample, sequenced in a study of vaccination and CD4 T cells after COVID-19. TCRdb redid the calling of the PCR reads with MiXCR, one entry per CDR3 protein. This sample has more than 2,000 distinct CDR3 sequences, with about 21% found just once. For these receptors, no antigen is known. The sequenced material came from CD4+ T cells from blood, cultured in vitro. Receptors originate from a human donor in good health. The CDR3 runs from the conserved cysteine through the conserved F or W.

>TRBV6-1
CASGLGALETDTQYF
>TRBV7-9
CASSGGTNNEKLFF
>TRBV18
CASSPSGRAETQYF
>TRBV9
CASSVVTGGSGNTIYF
>TRBV19
CARPTLGDAYEQYF
>TRBV28
CASSLLAGVSTQYF
>TRBV20-1
CSARSSRTGGRTDTQYF
>TRBV20-1
CSARDRGSPNSPLHF
>TRBV5-8
CASSGGTRYSNQPQHF
>TRBV7-2
CASSLARQGYGYTF
>TRBV2
CASSEGLLPSYEQYF
>TRBV12-3/TRBV12-4
CASTPTSGLAKNIQYF
>TRBV19
CASSPGQGNQPQHF
>TRBV7-9
CASSSTELNTGELFF
>TRBV19
CASSMGGWTEAFF
>TRBV7-8
CASLAGETAYEQYF
>TRBV7-2
CASSLSDSRAFF
>TRBV7-3
CASSLTAAGDGYTF
>TRBV21-1
CARGQRNTIYF
>TRBV30
CAWRLSGGAYEQYF
>TRBV12-1
CASSSPSEANYGYTF
>TRBV7-2
CASSLGVGYSNQPQHF
>TRBV28
CASSLATVYGYTF
>TRBV15
CATSRVSTASLRTDTRYF